The rows below give T cell receptor beta chains drawn from one sample of a study of PD-1 blockade in classical Hodgkin lymphoma. Sequenced by immunoSEQ multiplex PCR; TCRdb stores in-frame clones only, minus some. This sample has about 35,000 clones; roughly 90% occur once, and the top ten carry around 0.21%. This sample comprised CD4+ T cells from blood, obtained at baseline. The source of these receptors is a human donor with classical Hodgkin lymphoma. CDR3s include the opening cysteine and the closing phenylalanine or tryptophan. D genes are given only for firm matches. Clone size is not always given. Where it is, it says once, few, many or a class for expanded clones.

length,J,V,D,size,CDR3,DNA
12,TRBJ2-5,TRBV5-6,-,-,CASSVKGETQYF,TGTGCCAGCAGCGTGAAGGGGGAGACCCAGTACTTC
12,TRBJ1-3,TRBV6-1,-,-,CASREPGNTIYF,TGTGCCAGTAGGGAGCCTGGAAACACCATATATTTT
13,TRBJ1-3,TRBV10-3,-,-,CAISGLTGNTIYF,TGTGCCATCAGTGGACTGACTGGAAACACCATATATTTT
13,TRBJ1-1,TRBV6-1,-,-,CASSVGEDTEAFF,TGTGCCAGCAGTGTGGGGGAGGACACTGAAGCTTTCTTT
14,TRBJ2-5,TRBV19,-,-,CASSRTDRKETQYF,TGTGCCAGTAGTAGAACGGACAGAAAAGAGACCCAGTACTTC
17,TRBJ2-7,TRBV4-1,TRBD2,-,CASSRILFIAGRDEQYF,TGCGCCAGCAGCCGAATATTATTCATTGCAGGGAGGGACGAGCAGTACTTC
14,TRBJ1-1,TRBV27,-,-,CASSPGQMNTEAFF,TGTGCCAGCAGTCCCGGGCAGATGAACACTGAAGCTTTCTTT
16,TRBJ1-4,TRBV7-9,TRBD1,few,CASSRLAGTGGREMFF,TGTGCCAGCAGCAGATTAGCCGGGACAGGGGGCCGCGAGATGTTTTTT
16,TRBJ1-1,TRBV6-5,-,-,CASSYFRGMGNTEAFF,TGTGCCAGCAGTTATTTCAGGGGAATGGGTAACACTGAAGCTTTCTTT
14,TRBJ2-1,TRBV27,-,-,CASSLGSGSNEQFF,TGTGCCAGCAGTTTAGGCTCCGGTTCCAATGAGCAGTTCTTC
13,TRBJ2-5,TRBV5-4,-,-,CASSLAGSETQYF,TGTGCCAGCAGCTTGGCCGGGTCAGAGACCCAGTACTTC
14,TRBJ2-5,TRBV28,TRBD2,-,CASLRGGREETQYF,TGTGCCAGTCTTAGGGGAGGGAGGGAGGAGACCCAGTACTTC
19,TRBJ2-7,TRBV2,TRBD2,-,CASSDSSSGTSGGIYEQYF,TGTGCCAGCAGTGACTCGTCATCGGGGACTAGCGGGGGGATCTACGAGCAGTACTTC
17,TRBJ1-5,TRBV28,-,-,CASSWTFLVLSNQPQHF,TGTGCCAGCAGTTGGACCTTCCTGGTCCTTAGCAATCAGCCCCAGCATTTT
18,TRBJ2-7,TRBV28,TRBD2,-,CASSQAGLAGGVSYEQYF,TGTGCCAGCAGTCAAGCCGGACTAGCGGGAGGGGTAAGCTACGAGCAGTACTTC
16,TRBJ1-6,TRBV4-2,TRBD1,-,CASSQEGGTGESPLHF,TGTGCCAGCAGCCAAGAGGGAGGCACAGGGGAGTCACCCCTCCACTTT
18,TRBJ2-6,TRBV11-1,TRBD2,-,CASSPNLAGGRWANVLTF,TGTGCCAGCAGCCCGAACCTAGCGGGAGGCCGTTGGGCCAACGTCCTGACTTTC
17,TRBJ2-3,TRBV21-1,-,-,CASSKEGLAGVRDTQYF,TGTGCCAGCAGCAAAGAAGGGCTAGCGGGAGTAAGGGATACGCAGTATTTT
15,TRBJ1-5,TRBV27,-,-,CASSRTNAGNQPQHF,TGTGCCAGCAGCCGGACAAACGCGGGAAATCAGCCCCAGCATTTT
17,TRBJ2-5,TRBV19,-,once,CASSMGAPRALDETQYF,TGTGCCAGTAGTATGGGCGCCCCCCGGGCCCTCGACGAGACCCAGTACTTC
15,TRBJ1-2,TRBV14,-,-,CASSQAMGGSYGYTF,TGTGCCAGCAGCCAGGCCATGGGGGGCAGCTATGGCTACACCTTC
16,TRBJ1-5,TRBV19,-,-,CASSWGPSYSNQPQHF,TGTGCCAGTAGTTGGGGCCCCTCCTATAGCAATCAGCCCCAGCATTTT
13,TRBJ2-7,TRBV19,-,-,CASSIWTLREQYF,TGTGCCAGTAGTATCTGGACCCTCCGCGAGCAGTACTTC
15,TRBJ2-5,TRBV5-1,-,-,CASSLEARQWETQYF,TGCGCCAGCAGCTTGGAAGCGCGGCAGTGGGAGACCCAGTACTTC
13,TRBJ2-7,TRBV11-2,-,few,CASSAGSSYEQYF,TGTGCCAGCAGCGCAGGGAGCTCCTACGAGCAGTACTTC
13,TRBJ2-7,TRBV5-1,-,-,CASSAQISYEQYF,TGCGCCAGCAGCGCGCAGATCTCCTACGAGCAGTACTTC
15,TRBJ2-1,TRBV5-1,-,-,CASTRELAPPNEQFF,TGCGCCAGCACCCGCGAACTAGCTCCCCCCAATGAGCAGTTCTTC
16,TRBJ2-7,TRBV7-9,TRBD2,once,CASSPRTSGNNLEQYF,TGTGCCAGCAGCCCCCGGACTAGCGGGAATAATCTCGAGCAGTACTTC
14,TRBJ2-7,TRBV5-1,-,-,CASSPGRLKYEQYF,TGCGCCAGCAGCCCGGGACGGCTCAAGTACGAGCAGTACTTC
15,TRBJ2-3,TRBV5-6,-,-,CASSLVASLSDTQYF,TGTGCCAGCAGCTTGGTCGCCAGCTTGTCAGATACGCAGTATTTT
16,TRBJ1-3,TRBV18,TRBD1,-,CASSLVGQASGNTIYF,TGTGCCAGCTCACTCGTGGGACAGGCCTCTGGAAACACCATATATTTT
14,TRBJ1-3,TRBV6-5,-,-,CASSYQPSGNTIYF,TGTGCCAGCAGTTACCAGCCCTCTGGAAACACCATATATTTT
20,TRBJ2-2,TRBV5-1,TRBD2,-,CASSPDPGLAGGPNTGELFF,TGCGCCAGCAGCCCGGACCCGGGACTAGCGGGAGGCCCGAACACCGGGGAGCTGTTTTTT
16,TRBJ2-2,TRBV5-1,TRBD1,-,CASSPPGTEDTGELFF,TGCGCCAGCAGCCCCCCGGGGACAGAGGACACCGGGGAGCTGTTTTTT
15,TRBJ2-7,TRBV5-4,-,few,CASRQGTDGSYEQYF,TGTGCCAGCAGACAAGGGACTGACGGTTCCTACGAGCAGTACTTC
12,TRBJ1-2,TRBV6-1,-,-,CASSEEGYGYTF,TGTGCCAGCAGTGAAGAAGGCTATGGCTACACCTTC